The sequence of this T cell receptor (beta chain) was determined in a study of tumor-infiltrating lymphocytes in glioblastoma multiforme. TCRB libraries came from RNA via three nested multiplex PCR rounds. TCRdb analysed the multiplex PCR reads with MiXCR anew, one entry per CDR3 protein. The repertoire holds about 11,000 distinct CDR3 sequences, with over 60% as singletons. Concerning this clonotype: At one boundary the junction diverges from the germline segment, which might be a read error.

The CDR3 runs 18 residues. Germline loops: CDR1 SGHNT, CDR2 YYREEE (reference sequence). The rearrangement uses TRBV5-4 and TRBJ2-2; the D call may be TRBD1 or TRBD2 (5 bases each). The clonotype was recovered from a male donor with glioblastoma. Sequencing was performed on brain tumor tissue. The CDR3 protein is CVSSRDHPGMGDTGELFF. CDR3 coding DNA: TGTGTCAGCAGCAGGGACCACCCCGGGATGGGGGACACCGGGGAGCTGTTTTTT.